The present T cell receptor (beta chain) was sequenced within a study of cytomegalovirus exposure and HLA in healthy donors (dated by TCRdb to about 2017). Notes on the research overall: According to an earlier analysis of 550 to 750 of the donors, 150 million to 200 million T cells yielded 117 million unique TCR beta sequences and about 300 Gb of sequence data. Among 398 genotyped donors of the cohort, an average of approximately 250,000 unique TCR beta nucleotide sequences were sequenced per donor, roughly a sixth of them non-productive. In a later genetic analysis, genome-wide SNP genotypes for about 65% of the roughly 670 donors were used, and that subset was treated as a discovery cohort. An earlier analysis of nearly 600 of the donors applied high-throughput TCR beta sequencing to assess whether each TCR beta V gene segment acted as functional or pseudogenic. The genetic ancestry cluster associated with self-reported Caucasian donors included roughly four fifths of the roughly 360 genotyped donors. HLA typing included class I and class II loci at four-digit resolution. Every repertoire in the discovery cohort had been generated on one and the same sequencing platform. About 280 gigabases of sequencing data and 70 million to 100 million unique TCR sequences made up an early release that covered fewer than 650 HLA-typed donors. A separate validation cohort of over 95 different subjects was used in addition to the 666-subject first cohort. Alongside the repertoire data, information on donor age, sex, ethnicity and CMV serostatus was compiled. The study used immunosequencing to profile the T cell repertoires of several hundred subjects and linked those repertoires to cytomegalovirus serostatus. About five DR-DQ haplotypes were treated as single units for association and clustering because of strong linkage in the cohort. A later analysis re-examined previously published TCR beta repertoires from more than 650 donors and added high-resolution HLA genotyping to investigate patterns of TCR occurrence. The aim of the study was to test whether cataloging public T cell receptors could identify signatures of past pathogen exposure. To predict cytomegalovirus infection status, the study brought together high-throughput TCR immunosequencing, statistical association of individual TCRs with disease status, and machine learning. The number of donors typed differed by locus, with roughly 629-640 for A, B, C, DRB1 and DQB1, roughly 520 for DQA1, approximately 580 for DPA1, and some 470 for DPB1. Rather than drawing on any new phenotypic data, the later analysis identified candidate immune exposures from TCR beta sequences and the way those sequences occurred across donors.

The cohort comprised some 680 healthy bone marrow donors. At the time of sampling, every cohort member was nominally healthy, though immune exposures that went unrecorded were likely present. The donor was CMV seronegative and belonged to the group of around 350 seronegative cohort members. Every donor gave a peripheral blood sample, and the peripheral blood mononuclear cells from that sample were used for TCR beta sequencing. Genomic DNA extraction from the blood cell samples was performed with the Qiagen DNeasy Blood Extraction Kit. Its CDR3 holds 15 amino acids, cysteine through phenylalanine. The only DNA kept is the CDR3, 45 bases in frame from the first base. Compared with germline, V lacks 0 bases and J lacks 6 bases; bases without a gene match: 5. The CDR1 and CDR2 encoded by the germline V gene are LGHNT and FRNRAP. Libraries were prepared through the immunoSEQ multiplex PCR assay. The multiplex PCR relied on a mix of 60 forward primers for TCR Vbeta segments and 13 reverse primers for TCR Jbeta segments. A multiplex PCR assay on genomic DNA amplified the CDR3 region of rearranged TCR beta genes. The amplified TCR beta libraries were sequenced on the Illumina HiSeq System as 87-base-pair reads. In the paper's pipeline: A later analysis tallied roughly 76 million unique TCR beta chains across the 666 repertoires, and around 10 million of those chains were shared by two or more donors. A nearest-neighbor algorithm error-corrected the raw reads and collapsed the reads into unique sequences, merging closely related sequences to remove PCR and sequencing errors. CDR3 sequences were aligned to IMGT reference sequences to assign V, D and J gene segments. Each retained sequence needed at least a six-nucleotide match to both a V gene segment and a J gene segment. Rearrangements were called productive when the CDR3 lacked stop codons and stayed in frame with V and J; all others were non-productive. Following IMGT convention, CDR3 was defined as the stretch from the second conserved V-encoded cysteine up to the conserved J-encoded phenylalanine. Sequences without an unambiguous match to a single V gene segment were excluded from the earlier analysis of about 640 of the donors. In an earlier analysis of around 600 of the donors, V segments were called functional above 56.7% productive rearrangements and were called segregating when the between-donor standard deviation exceeded 5%. A statistical classification framework was built for diagnosing cytomegalovirus status from the catalog of TCR beta chain sequences. V and J gene assignment, in a later analysis, came from comparing TCR nucleotide sequences with IMGT/GENE-DB human TR gene sequences. The TCRdist pipeline was used in a later analysis to assign CDR3 sequences and most-parsimonious VDJ recombination scenarios. In a later analysis, every TCR beta chain was defined by the combination of its CDR3 amino acid sequence and its V-gene family, and reads without a unique V-gene family were dropped. To address suspected cross-contamination and a sequencing artifact, a later analysis removed 592 highly shared, low-generation-probability nucleotide sequences. In a later analysis, a clonal expansion index for each public chain was calculated from normalized within-repertoire ranks of inferred template counts. In a later analysis, generation probabilities were computed using a VDJ recombination model fitted to out-of-frame rearrangements, and the results were checked against IGoR. In a later analysis, TCR-TCR, TCR-HLA and TCR-CMV co-occurrence was scored with hypergeometric tests, and a repertoire-size bias correction was applied to TCR pairs. False discovery rates were estimated in a later analysis by permuting HLA or CMV assignments 20 times. In a later analysis, co-occurring TCRs were grouped with DBSCAN, and TCRdist sequence similarity was added when clustering was performed within HLA-allele-positive subsets. Co-occurrence clustering excluded repertoires with fewer than 30,000 or more than 120,000 public chains, plus five with anomalous nucleotide sharing. TCRdb's version of the immuneACCESS table is confined to in-frame rearrangements and falls short of the full clone set. An unresolved V gene accounts for under half of the shortfall where checked; the remainder is of unknown origin. The D gene and trimming were derived from the DNA, and the V and J assignments and clone size from that table. Counted in this sample were about 140,000 clones; approximately 80% of them appeared once. Around an eighth of the sample goes to the ten largest clones.

In the case of this clone: Its cognate antigen has yet to be identified. No base quality information exists; no much larger clone differs at one position.

Study-level results and caveats: It was suggested by the authors that the approach could potentially be generalized to other disease states and immunological phenotypes. In a later genetic analysis, a missense DCLRE1C variant was associated with V-gene and J-gene trimming of TCR beta chains, and the association was replicated in an independent cohort. Three of the identified cytomegalovirus-associated TCR beta chains were confirmed in vitro to be specific for cytomegalovirus antigens. In a later analysis, HLA-associated TCR beta chains showed more clonal expansion and lower generation probabilities than non-associated chains that were equally common. Presence/absence analyses assumed roughly uniform sequencing depth across donors, an assumption that may not hold. Compared with the approximately 670-donor mean, donors in an Asian-associated ancestry cluster had fewer N-insertions in productive TCRs, according to a later genetic analysis. A later analysis reported that several top co-occurrence clusters appeared linked to parvovirus B19, influenza, CMV and Epstein-Barr virus. Broadly in line with IMGT annotations, most TCR beta V segments showed up in productive rearrangements about 87% or about 30% of the time in an earlier analysis of roughly 590 of the donors. Because counts were too low, roughly 18 rarely observed V segments, including chromosome 9 orphons, were left out of the earlier analysis of a few hundred of the donors. Most CMV-associated TCR beta chains appeared to be HLA-restricted in a later analysis, and the HLA associations seemed to be driven largely by CMV exposure. When HLA alleles, especially DR and DQ, strongly co-occurred, attributing TCR associations to individual alleles was difficult. In a later analysis, the rate of TCR association differed among HLA loci, with DRB1 alleles having the most associated TCRs and HLA-C alleles having the fewest. The classifier was reported to diagnose cytomegalovirus status with high specificity and sensitivity in both the original and validation cohorts. The study listed 150 to 200 TCR beta chains as associated with cytomegalovirus. The 87-base-pair reads could not distinguish some IMGT-functional V segments, including TRBV6-2 and TRBV6-3, so those segments were excluded. The cohort was sequenced for TCR beta chains only, and without alpha or paired-chain data the features that could be detected were limited. CMV serostatus was the only immune exposure information available for the cohort. A further reported finding was that TCR beta sequences accurately predicted the HLA-A and HLA-B alleles for most subjects in the first cohort. Correlated functional status among segregating V segments might reflect linkage disequilibrium, but an unknown experimental factor could not be ruled out. Because HLA typing was missing for some donors at each locus, association tests included only the typed subset. A cluster of highly shared sequence variants was judged likely to be a technical artifact of the sequencing pipeline. Most TCR sequences were observed very rarely across donors, whereas some public TCRs were present in many individuals. A later analysis associated about 16,000 TCR beta sequences with specific HLA alleles at a false discovery rate of 0.05.

The sequence joins TRBV12-5 to TRBJ2-1; TRBD2 agrees with 7 junctional bases. The TCR comes from a woman between 40 and 55 years old in good health and CMV-seronegative. The source material was PBMCs. CDR3 region: CASGLVGTKSNEQFF. The base sequence is TGTGCTAGTGGTTTGGTTGGGACTAAGTCCAATGAGCAGTTCTTC.